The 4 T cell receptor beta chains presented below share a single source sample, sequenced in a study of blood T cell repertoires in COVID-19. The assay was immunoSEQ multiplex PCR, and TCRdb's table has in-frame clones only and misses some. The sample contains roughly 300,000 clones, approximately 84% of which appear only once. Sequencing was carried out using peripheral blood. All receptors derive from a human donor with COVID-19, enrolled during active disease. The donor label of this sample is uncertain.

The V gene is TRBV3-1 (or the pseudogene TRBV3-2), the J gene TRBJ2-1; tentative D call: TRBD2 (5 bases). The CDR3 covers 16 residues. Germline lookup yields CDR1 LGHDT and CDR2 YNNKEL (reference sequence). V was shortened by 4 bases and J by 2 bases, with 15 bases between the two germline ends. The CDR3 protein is CASSPPRGGAYNEQFF. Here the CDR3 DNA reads TGTGCCAGCAGCCCTCCTCGCGGAGGAGCCTACAATGAGCAGTTCTTC.

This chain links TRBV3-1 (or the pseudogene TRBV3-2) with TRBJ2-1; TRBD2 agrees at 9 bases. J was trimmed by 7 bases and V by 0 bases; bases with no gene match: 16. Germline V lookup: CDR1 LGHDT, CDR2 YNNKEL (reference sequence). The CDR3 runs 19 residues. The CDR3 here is CASSQDFRTSEDPINEQFF. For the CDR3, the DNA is TGTGCCAGCAGCCAAGATTTCCGGACTAGCGAGGATCCAATAAATGAGCAGTTCTTC.

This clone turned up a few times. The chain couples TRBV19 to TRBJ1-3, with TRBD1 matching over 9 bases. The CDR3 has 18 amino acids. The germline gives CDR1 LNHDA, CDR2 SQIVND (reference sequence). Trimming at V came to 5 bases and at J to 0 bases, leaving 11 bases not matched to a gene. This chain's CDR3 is CASSVSGTGSYSGNTIYF. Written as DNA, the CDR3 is TGTGCCAGTAGTGTGTCCGGGACAGGGTCCTACTCTGGAAACACCATATATTTT. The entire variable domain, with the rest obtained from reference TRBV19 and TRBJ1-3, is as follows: DGGITQSPKYLFRKEGQNVTLSCEQNLNHDAMYWYRQDPGQGLRLIYYSQIVNDFQKGDIAEGYSVSREKKESFPLTVTSAQKNPTAFYLCASSVSGTGSYSGNTIYFGEGSWLTVV.

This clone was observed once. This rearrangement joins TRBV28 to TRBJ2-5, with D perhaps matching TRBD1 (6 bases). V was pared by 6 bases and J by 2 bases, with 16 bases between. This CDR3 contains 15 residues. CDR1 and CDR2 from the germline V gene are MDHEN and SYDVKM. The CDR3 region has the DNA TGTGCCAGCAGCCCCCTTCCAGGGGATCAAGAGACCCAGTACTTC. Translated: CASSPLPGDQETQYF.